This T cell receptor (beta chain) is drawn from a study of blood T cell repertoires in COVID-19. Overall study: The United States, Italy and Spain were the sources of the acute and convalescent COVID-19 samples. PBMCs, B-cell-depleted T cells, or T cells provided the cDNA or gDNA that made up the material.

Germline V gene lookup returns CDR1 MDHEN and CDR2 SYDVKM. V gave up 6 bases and J gave up 2 bases; unmatched junction bases: 5. This CDR3 comprises 14 residues. Assay used: immunoSEQ multiplex PCR; TCRdb lists only in-frame clones, some missing. The profile shows about 150,000 clones, around 84% of them singletons. This TCR was sampled from a woman aged 50 to 60 with acute or convalescent COVID-19. V gene TRBV28 combines with J gene TRBJ2-3; 7 positions match TRBD1. The source material was peripheral blood. The CDR3 reads CASRNGQDTDTQYF. The DNA of the CDR3 is TGTGCCAGCAGAAACGGACAGGACACAGATACGCAGTATTTT. Full variable domain (missing parts from reference TRBV28 and TRBJ2-3): DVKVTQSSRYLVKRTGEKVFLECVQDMDHENMFWYRQDPGLGLRLIYFSYDVKMKEKGDIPEGYSVSREKKERFSLILESASTNQTSMYLCASRNGQDTDTQYFGPGTRLTVL.